What follows is one T cell receptor beta chain and its context. TCRdb's table, derived via immunoSEQ multiplex PCR, lists solely in-frame clones and lacks some. The sample records under 300,000 clones, approximately 91% being singletons. The sample originates from a study of blood T cell repertoires in COVID-19. This CDR3 has 14 residues. The germline gives CDR1 SGDLS, CDR2 YYNGEE. V was trimmed by 7 bases and J by 4 bases, leaving 17 bases between them. Sample: peripheral blood. This chain connects TRBV9 to TRBJ1-2; D might be TRBD1 (6 bases). The clonotype comes from a young woman with acute or convalescent COVID-19. The CDR3 nucleotides read TGTGCCAGCGGGGAACAGGGCCGGGCCTATGGCTACACCTTC. Translating gives CASGEQGRAYGYTF.